A selection of T cell receptor beta chains follows, all from one sample in a study of shared T cell receptors in the human thymus. Profiled with immunoSEQ multiplex PCR; TCRdb holds only in-frame clones, not every one. This sample has fewer than 700,000 clones; more than 75% occur once, and the top ten carry 0.0095% to 0.013%. These data also formed part of another study, on human thymus T cells.

The sample consisted of thymocytes. These receptor sequences come from a boy less than two years old with a congenital heart defect. Each CDR3 is given with its conserved first and last residue. D genes are given only for firm matches. Rows give clone size only sometimes, using once, few, many, or a class for an expanded clone.

v_call: TRBV4-1
clone_size: -
j_call: TRBJ2-6
d_call: -
cdr3_nt: TGCGCCAGCAGCCAAGACAGGTATGGGGCCAACGTCCTGACTTTC
cdr3_aa: CASSQDRYGANVLTF

v_call: TRBV7-2
clone_size: -
j_call: TRBJ2-5
d_call: -
cdr3_nt: TGTGCCAGCAGCTCTGGGGCGGAGGAGACCCAGTACTTC
cdr3_aa: CASSSGAEETQYF

v_call: TRBV27
clone_size: -
j_call: TRBJ1-2
d_call: -
cdr3_nt: TGTGCCAGCGGACCTAGGACAGCAAACTATGGCTACACCTTC
cdr3_aa: CASGPRTANYGYTF

v_call: TRBV7-6
clone_size: -
j_call: TRBJ2-2
d_call: -
cdr3_nt: TGTGCCAGCAGCTTAAGCCACTTAGGTACTCGGGCCGGGGAGCTGTTTTTT
cdr3_aa: CASSLSHLGTRAGELFF

v_call: TRBV27
clone_size: once
j_call: TRBJ2-2
d_call: TRBD1
cdr3_nt: TGTGCCAGCAGTCCCCCCCCCGGGACAGGCAACACCGGGGAGCTGTTTTTT
cdr3_aa: CASSPPPGTGNTGELFF

v_call: TRBV5-1
clone_size: -
j_call: TRBJ2-3
d_call: TRBD2
cdr3_nt: TGCGCCAGCGGGTCGGGACTAGCGGGAAGCACAGATACGCAGTATTTT
cdr3_aa: CASGSGLAGSTDTQYF

v_call: TRBV19
clone_size: -
j_call: TRBJ2-4
d_call: -
cdr3_nt: TGTGCCGCAGGGAATGCCAAAAACATTCAGTACTTC
cdr3_aa: CAAGNAKNIQYF

v_call: TRBV25-1
clone_size: -
j_call: TRBJ2-7
d_call: TRBD2
cdr3_nt: TGTGCCAGCAGTGAAGCTAGCGGGAGGTACGAGCAGTACTTC
cdr3_aa: CASSEASGRYEQYF

v_call: TRBV7-6
clone_size: few
j_call: TRBJ2-1
d_call: TRBD2
cdr3_nt: TGTGCCAGCAGCTTACAGGAGGGGACTAGCGGGAGAGCGGACAATGAGCAGTTCTTC
cdr3_aa: CASSLQEGTSGRADNEQFF

v_call: TRBV11-3
clone_size: -
j_call: TRBJ2-7
d_call: TRBD2
cdr3_nt: TGTGCCAGCAGCTTTAGCGGGCCAGCAAGCGGGGGCTACGAGCAGTACTTC
cdr3_aa: CASSFSGPASGGYEQYF

v_call: TRBV15
clone_size: -
j_call: TRBJ2-7
d_call: -
cdr3_nt: TGTGCCACCAGCGGACAGACAGATGAAAAGGGAGCCTACGAGCAGTACTTC
cdr3_aa: CATSGQTDEKGAYEQYF

v_call: TRBV5-1
clone_size: few
j_call: TRBJ1-2
d_call: -
cdr3_nt: TGCGCCAGCAGCGAGGGCTGGGGTGGCTACACCTTC
cdr3_aa: CASSEGWGGYTF

v_call: TRBV27
clone_size: -
j_call: TRBJ2-5
d_call: -
cdr3_nt: TGTGCCAGCAGCCCCCAGCGGGCCCAAGAGACCCAGTACTTC
cdr3_aa: CASSPQRAQETQYF

v_call: TRBV7-6
clone_size: -
j_call: TRBJ2-1
d_call: TRBD2
cdr3_nt: TGTGCCAGCAGCTTAGCGCTCAGCGGGAGGGTTTATGAGCAGTTCTTC
cdr3_aa: CASSLALSGRVYEQFF

v_call: TRBV5-8
clone_size: -
j_call: TRBJ1-1
d_call: -
cdr3_nt: TGTGCCAGCAGCTCCGGGGATCTGGCGAACACTGAAGCTTTCTTT
cdr3_aa: CASSSGDLANTEAFF

v_call: TRBV5-5
clone_size: -
j_call: TRBJ2-7
d_call: TRBD2
cdr3_nt: TGTGCCAGCAGCCTAGGACTAGGAGGGTACGAGCAGTACTTC
cdr3_aa: CASSLGLGGYEQYF

v_call: TRBV27
clone_size: -
j_call: TRBJ2-4
d_call: TRBD2
cdr3_nt: TGTGCCAGCAGTTTCCACGGGAGGGCCGGGGCCAAAAACATTCAGTACTTC
cdr3_aa: CASSFHGRAGAKNIQYF

v_call: TRBV4-2
clone_size: -
j_call: TRBJ2-6
d_call: -
cdr3_nt: TGTGCCAGCGGAGGGAGCTCTGGGGCCAACGTCCTGACTTTC
cdr3_aa: CASGGSSGANVLTF

v_call: TRBV5-6
clone_size: once
j_call: TRBJ1-2
d_call: -
cdr3_nt: TGTGCCAGCAGCTTGGAACCCGCGACAGGTAGAATCTATGGCTACACCTTC
cdr3_aa: CASSLEPATGRIYGYTF

v_call: TRBV7-2
clone_size: -
j_call: TRBJ2-7
d_call: TRBD1
cdr3_nt: TGTGCCAGCAGCCCGGACAGGGGGAATTACGAGCAGTACTTC
cdr3_aa: CASSPDRGNYEQYF

v_call: TRBV29-1
clone_size: -
j_call: TRBJ2-7
d_call: -
cdr3_nt: TGCAGCGTTGGCCCCCAGGGGAACGAGCAGTACTTC
cdr3_aa: CSVGPQGNEQYF

v_call: TRBV7-6
clone_size: -
j_call: TRBJ2-5
d_call: TRBD2
cdr3_nt: TGTGCCAGCTCCTTAATAGCGGGACTTCAAGAGACCCAGTACTTC
cdr3_aa: CASSLIAGLQETQYF

v_call: TRBV6-1
clone_size: -
j_call: TRBJ2-7
d_call: TRBD1
cdr3_nt: TGTGCCAGCAGTCACCGGGACAGGGGTTCCTACGAGCAGTACTTC
cdr3_aa: CASSHRDRGSYEQYF

v_call: TRBV2
clone_size: -
j_call: TRBJ2-4
d_call: -
cdr3_nt: TGTGCCAGCAGTGGGATAGCCGGGAGCTATCACAATTTC
cdr3_aa: CASSGIAGSYHNF

v_call: TRBV19
clone_size: -
j_call: TRBJ1-2
d_call: -
cdr3_nt: TGTGCCACCCGCGATGAGGCCGGCTATGGCTACACCTTC
cdr3_aa: CATRDEAGYGYTF

v_call: TRBV7-9
clone_size: -
j_call: TRBJ2-3
d_call: TRBD2
cdr3_nt: TGTGCCAGCAGCCCCTTAGGTGACGGGAGGGCCGCAGATACGCAGTATTTT
cdr3_aa: CASSPLGDGRAADTQYF

v_call: TRBV4-2
clone_size: -
j_call: TRBJ2-1
d_call: TRBD2
cdr3_nt: TGTGCCAGCAGCCAAGATCGCGGGAGTCTTCCCTACAATGAGCAGTTCTTC
cdr3_aa: CASSQDRGSLPYNEQFF

v_call: TRBV10-1
clone_size: -
j_call: TRBJ2-1
d_call: -
cdr3_nt: TGCGCCAGCAGTGAGTCGGGGGGATACTCCTACAATGAGCAGTTCTTC
cdr3_aa: CASSESGGYSYNEQFF

v_call: TRBV5-6
clone_size: few
j_call: TRBJ2-1
d_call: TRBD2
cdr3_nt: TGTGCCAGCAGCCCTTCCGGACTAGCGGGAGTGGGTGAGCAGTTCTTC
cdr3_aa: CASSPSGLAGVGEQFF

v_call: TRBV7-9
clone_size: -
j_call: TRBJ2-7
d_call: -
cdr3_nt: TGTGCCAGCAGCTTCAAGGGCAGGGGGACTAGAAGGGAGCAGTACTTC
cdr3_aa: CASSFKGRGTRREQYF

v_call: TRBV2
clone_size: few
j_call: TRBJ2-5
d_call: TRBD2
cdr3_nt: TGTGCCAGCAGTGGGACTAGCGTAAGACAAGAGACCCAGTACTTC
cdr3_aa: CASSGTSVRQETQYF

v_call: TRBV18
clone_size: few
j_call: TRBJ2-5
d_call: -
cdr3_nt: TGTGCCAGCTCACGCCCCACCCAGGGGACACAAGAGACCCAGTACTTC
cdr3_aa: CASSRPTQGTQETQYF

v_call: TRBV10-3
clone_size: -
j_call: TRBJ2-7
d_call: TRBD2
cdr3_nt: TGTGCCATCAGTGAGAGGGCTAGCGGAACTCCCCTCTCCTACGAGCAGTACTTC
cdr3_aa: CAISERASGTPLSYEQYF

v_call: TRBV7-4
clone_size: -
j_call: TRBJ2-4
d_call: -
cdr3_nt: TGTGCCAGCAGCTTAGTGGTTGCGCTAGCCAAAAACATTCAGTACTTC
cdr3_aa: CASSLVVALAKNIQYF

v_call: TRBV15
clone_size: -
j_call: TRBJ2-1
d_call: TRBD2
cdr3_nt: TGTGCCACCCGCGACGGCCTCGGGAGGCCCTCCTACAATGAGCAGTTCTTC
cdr3_aa: CATRDGLGRPSYNEQFF

v_call: TRBV14
clone_size: -
j_call: TRBJ2-1
d_call: TRBD2
cdr3_nt: TGTGCCAGCAGCCAGAAGCGGGAGGGCCGCAACAATGAGCAGTTCTTC
cdr3_aa: CASSQKREGRNNEQFF

v_call: TRBV6-5
clone_size: -
j_call: TRBJ1-3
d_call: TRBD1
cdr3_nt: TGTGCCAGCAGGGGGACAGACACGGGAAACACCATATATTTT
cdr3_aa: CASRGTDTGNTIYF